The clone carrying this TCR beta chain was seen many times. Noted time point: longitudinal time-point 3. Source material was 2 million unsorted PBMCs, stored at -80 °C in RNAlater. The record originates from a study of neurological immune-mediated disorders. TCRdb analysed the 5' RACE reads with MiXCR anew, one entry per CDR3 protein. The sample yields fewer than 55,000 distinct CDR3 sequences, 9.5% to 15% seen once. The germline CDR1 and CDR2 sequences are SGHRS and YFSETQ. The CDR3 has 14 residues. V was trimmed by 0 bases and J by 7 bases, leaving 10 bases between them. Material: PBMCs. This sequence joins TRBV5-1 and TRBJ1-4; D perhaps matches TRBD1 (5 bases). The clonotype was recovered from a male donor with HTLV-1-associated myelopathy (HAM/TSP). CDR3 in DNA: TGCGCCAGCAGCTTGGAAGGGGTGCGTGAAAAACTGTTTTTT. Its translation is CASSLEGVREKLFF.